This T cell receptor beta chain was identified in a study of cytomegalovirus exposure and HLA in healthy donors. Study-wide results and limits: The records held CMV serostatus as the only immune exposure information. The productive fraction for most TCR beta V segments was about 87% or about 30% in an earlier analysis. Sequencing likely generated an artifact that appeared as a cluster of highly shared sequence variants.

Germline CDR1 is MNHNY and CDR2 is SVGAGI (reference sequence). The CDR3 consists of 13 residues. Remarks on this clone: The antigen is unknown.

The PCR made use of 60 Vbeta and 13 Jbeta primers. Sequenced by immunoSEQ multiplex PCR; TCRdb stores in-frame clones only, minus some. The sample includes about 190,000 clones, around 77% seen only once; the top ten take 1.5% to 2%. The chain recombines TRBV6-6 with TRBJ1-1; 9 bases match TRBD1. Sequenced sample: PBMCs. This sequence was found in a young woman in good health and CMV-seronegative. The CDR3 loop reads CVTGGKAITEAFF. The CDR3 bases are TGTGTTACAGGGGGCAAGGCGATCACTGAAGCTTTCTTT.